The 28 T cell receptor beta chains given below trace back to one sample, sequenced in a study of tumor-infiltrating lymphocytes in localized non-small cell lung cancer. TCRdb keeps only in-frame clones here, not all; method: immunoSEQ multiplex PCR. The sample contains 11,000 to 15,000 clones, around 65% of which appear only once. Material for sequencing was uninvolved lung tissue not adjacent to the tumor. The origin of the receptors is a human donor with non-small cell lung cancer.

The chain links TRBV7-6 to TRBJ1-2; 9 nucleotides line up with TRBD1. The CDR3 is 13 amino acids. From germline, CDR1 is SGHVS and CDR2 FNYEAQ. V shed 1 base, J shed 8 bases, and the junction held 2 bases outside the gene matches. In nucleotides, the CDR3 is TGTGCCAGCAGCTTAGACAGGGGGCAAGGCTACACCTTC. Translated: CASSLDRGQGYTF.

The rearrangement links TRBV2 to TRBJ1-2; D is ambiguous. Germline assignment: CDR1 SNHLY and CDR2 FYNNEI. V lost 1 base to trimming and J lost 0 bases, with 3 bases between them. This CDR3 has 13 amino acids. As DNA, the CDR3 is TGTGCCAGCAGTGAAGTAGCTAACTATGGCTACACCTTC. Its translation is CASSEVANYGYTF.

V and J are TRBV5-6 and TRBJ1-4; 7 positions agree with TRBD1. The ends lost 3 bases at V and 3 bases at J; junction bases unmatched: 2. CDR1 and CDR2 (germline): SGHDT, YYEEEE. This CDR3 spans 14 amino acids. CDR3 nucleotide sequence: TGTGCCAGCAGCTCGACAGGGCCTAATGAAAAACTGTTTTTT. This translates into CASSSTGPNEKLFF.

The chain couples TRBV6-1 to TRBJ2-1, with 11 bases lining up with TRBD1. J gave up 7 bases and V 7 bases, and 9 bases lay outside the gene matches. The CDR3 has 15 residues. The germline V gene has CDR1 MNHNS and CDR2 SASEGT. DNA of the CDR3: TGTGCCAGCATCGCGTCCGGGACAGGGGGTAATGAGCAGTTCTTC. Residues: CASIASGTGGNEQFF.

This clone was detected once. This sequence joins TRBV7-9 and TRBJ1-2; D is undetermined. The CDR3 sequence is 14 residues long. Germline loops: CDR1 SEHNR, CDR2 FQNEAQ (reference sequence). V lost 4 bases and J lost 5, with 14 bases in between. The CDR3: CASSSIRASYGYTF. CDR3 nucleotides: TGTGCCAGCAGCTCCATCCGTGCTTCGTATGGCTACACCTTC.

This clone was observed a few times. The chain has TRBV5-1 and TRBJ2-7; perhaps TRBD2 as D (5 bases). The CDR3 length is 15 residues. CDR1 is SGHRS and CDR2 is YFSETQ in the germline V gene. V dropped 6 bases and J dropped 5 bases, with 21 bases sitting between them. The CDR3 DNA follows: TGCGCCAGCACCCCGCTGGGCCCGGGGTCCAACGAGCAGTACTTC. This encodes CASTPLGPGSNEQYF.

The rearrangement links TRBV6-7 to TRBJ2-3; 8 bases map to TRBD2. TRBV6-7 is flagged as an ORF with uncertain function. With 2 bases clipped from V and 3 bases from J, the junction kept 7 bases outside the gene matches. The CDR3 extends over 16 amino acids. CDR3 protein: CASSYRAGGLTDTQYF. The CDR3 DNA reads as TGTGCCAGCAGTTACAGGGCGGGGGGACTAACAGATACGCAGTATTTT.

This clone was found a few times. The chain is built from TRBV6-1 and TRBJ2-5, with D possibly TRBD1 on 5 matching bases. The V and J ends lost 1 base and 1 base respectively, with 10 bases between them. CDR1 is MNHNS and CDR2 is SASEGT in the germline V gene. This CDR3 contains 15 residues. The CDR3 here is CASSEGDSLQETQYF. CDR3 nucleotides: TGTGCCAGCAGTGAAGGTGACAGCCTCCAAGAGACCCAGTACTTC.

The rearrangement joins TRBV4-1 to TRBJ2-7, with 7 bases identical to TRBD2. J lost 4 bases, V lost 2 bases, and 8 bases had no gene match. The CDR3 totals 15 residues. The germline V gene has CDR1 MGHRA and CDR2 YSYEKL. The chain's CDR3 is CASSQRGGGTYEQYF. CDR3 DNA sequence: TGCGCCAGCAGCCAAAGGGGCGGGGGAACTTACGAGCAGTACTTC.

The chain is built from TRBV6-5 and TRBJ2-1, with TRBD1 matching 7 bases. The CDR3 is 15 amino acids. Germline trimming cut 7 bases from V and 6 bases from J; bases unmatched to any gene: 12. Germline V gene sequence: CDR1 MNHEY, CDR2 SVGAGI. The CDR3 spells CASTPSTAGGNEQFF. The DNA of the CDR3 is TGTGCCAGCACTCCATCTACGGCAGGGGGCAATGAGCAGTTCTTC.

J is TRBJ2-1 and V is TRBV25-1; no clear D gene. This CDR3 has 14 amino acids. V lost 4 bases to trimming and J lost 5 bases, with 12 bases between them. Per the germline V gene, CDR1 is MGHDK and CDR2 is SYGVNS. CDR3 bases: TGTGCCAGCAGTGGGTACGGCGGACACAATGAGCAGTTCTTC. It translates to CASSGYGGHNEQFF.

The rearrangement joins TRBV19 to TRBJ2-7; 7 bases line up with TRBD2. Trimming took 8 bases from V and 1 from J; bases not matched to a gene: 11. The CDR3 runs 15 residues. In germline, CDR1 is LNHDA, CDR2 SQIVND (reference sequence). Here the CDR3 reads CASGAASGRSYEQYF. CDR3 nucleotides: TGTGCCAGTGGAGCAGCTAGCGGACGGTCCTACGAGCAGTACTTC.

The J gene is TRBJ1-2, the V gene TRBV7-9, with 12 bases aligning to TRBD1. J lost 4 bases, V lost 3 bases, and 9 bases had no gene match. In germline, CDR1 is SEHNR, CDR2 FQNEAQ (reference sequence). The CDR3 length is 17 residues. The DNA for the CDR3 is TGTGCCAGCAGCTTCAGTGGGACAGGGGGCTTAAGCTATGGCTACACCTTC. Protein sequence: CASSFSGTGGLSYGYTF.

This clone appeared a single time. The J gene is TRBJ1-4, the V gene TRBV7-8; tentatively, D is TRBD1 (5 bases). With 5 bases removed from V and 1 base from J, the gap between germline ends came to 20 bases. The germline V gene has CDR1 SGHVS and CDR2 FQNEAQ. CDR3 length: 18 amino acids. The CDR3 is CASSPLVLSGGTNEKLFF. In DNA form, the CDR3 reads TGTGCCAGCAGCCCGTTGGTGTTATCGGGGGGAACTAATGAAAAACTGTTTTTT.

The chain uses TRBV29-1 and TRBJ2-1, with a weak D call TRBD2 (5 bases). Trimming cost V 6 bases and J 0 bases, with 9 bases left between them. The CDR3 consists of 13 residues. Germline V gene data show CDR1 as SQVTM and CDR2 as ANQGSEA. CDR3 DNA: TGCAGCGTCGGACGGGACTCCTACAATGAGCAGTTCTTC. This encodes CSVGRDSYNEQFF.

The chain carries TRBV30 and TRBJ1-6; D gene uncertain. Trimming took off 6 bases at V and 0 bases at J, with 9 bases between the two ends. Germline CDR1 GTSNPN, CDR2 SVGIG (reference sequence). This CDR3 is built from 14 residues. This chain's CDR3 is CACGSGSYNSPLHF. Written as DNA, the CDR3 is TGTGCCTGCGGTTCGGGCTCCTATAATTCACCCCTCCACTTT.

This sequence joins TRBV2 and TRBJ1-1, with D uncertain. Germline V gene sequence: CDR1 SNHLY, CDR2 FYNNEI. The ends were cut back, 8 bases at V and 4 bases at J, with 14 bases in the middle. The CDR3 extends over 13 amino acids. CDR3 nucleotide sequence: TGTGCCAGCGAAGCGGAATGGGGCACTGAAGCTTTCTTT. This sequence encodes CASEAEWGTEAFF.

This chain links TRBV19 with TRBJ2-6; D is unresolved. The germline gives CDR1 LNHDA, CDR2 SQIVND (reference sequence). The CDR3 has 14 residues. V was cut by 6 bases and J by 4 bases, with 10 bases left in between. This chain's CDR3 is CASRARAGANVLTF. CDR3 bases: TGTGCCAGTAGGGCACGCGCAGGGGCCAACGTCCTGACTTTC. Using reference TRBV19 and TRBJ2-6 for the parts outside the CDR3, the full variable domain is DGGITQSPKYLFRKEGQNVTLSCEQNLNHDAMYWYRQDPGQGLRLIYYSQIVNDFQKGDIAEGYSVSREKKESFPLTVTSAQKNPTAFYLCASRARAGANVLTFGAGSRLTVL.

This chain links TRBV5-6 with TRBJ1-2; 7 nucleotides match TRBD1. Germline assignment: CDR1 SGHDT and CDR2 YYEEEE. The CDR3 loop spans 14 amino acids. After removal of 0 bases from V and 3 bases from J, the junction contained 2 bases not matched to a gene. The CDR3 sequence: CASSLVDRDYGYTF. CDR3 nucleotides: TGTGCCAGCAGCTTGGTTGACAGGGACTATGGCTACACCTTC. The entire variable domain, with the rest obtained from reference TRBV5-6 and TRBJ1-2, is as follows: DAGVTQSPTHLIKTRGQQVTLRCSPKSGHDTVSWYQQALGQGPQFIFQYYEEEERQRGNFPDRFSGHQFPNYSSELNVNALLLGDSALYLCASSLVDRDYGYTFGSGTRLTVV.

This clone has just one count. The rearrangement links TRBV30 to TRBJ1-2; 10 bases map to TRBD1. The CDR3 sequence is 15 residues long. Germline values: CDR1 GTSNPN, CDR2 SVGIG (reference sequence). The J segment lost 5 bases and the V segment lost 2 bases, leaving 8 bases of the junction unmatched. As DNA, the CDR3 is TGTGCCTGGAGTCTGGGACAGGGGCGGACGTATGGCTACACCTTC. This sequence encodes CAWSLGQGRTYGYTF.

The CDR3 loop reads CSVAGTGGLSTQYF. DNA for the CDR3: TGCAGCGTGGCCGGGACAGGGGGTTTGTCTACGCAGTATTTT. The chain joins TRBV29-1 to TRBJ2-3; 11 nucleotides align to TRBD1. The CDR3 length is 14 residues. The trim removed 6 bases at V and 8 bases at J, leaving 10 bases unmatched. Germline CDR1 is SQVTM and CDR2 is ANQGSEA.

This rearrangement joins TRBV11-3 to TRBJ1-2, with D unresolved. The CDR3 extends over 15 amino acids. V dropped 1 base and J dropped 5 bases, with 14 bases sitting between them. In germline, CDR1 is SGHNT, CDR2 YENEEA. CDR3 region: CASSLVPKAVYGYTF. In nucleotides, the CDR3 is TGTGCCAGCAGCTTAGTCCCGAAAGCGGTGTATGGCTACACCTTC.

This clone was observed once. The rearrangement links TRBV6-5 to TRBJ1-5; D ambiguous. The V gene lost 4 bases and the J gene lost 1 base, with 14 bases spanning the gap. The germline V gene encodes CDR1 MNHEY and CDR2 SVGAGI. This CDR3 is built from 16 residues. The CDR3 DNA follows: TGTGCCAGCAGTTCCCTCCGAGCTGGGAGCAATCAGCCCCAGCATTTT. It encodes CASSSLRAGSNQPQHF.

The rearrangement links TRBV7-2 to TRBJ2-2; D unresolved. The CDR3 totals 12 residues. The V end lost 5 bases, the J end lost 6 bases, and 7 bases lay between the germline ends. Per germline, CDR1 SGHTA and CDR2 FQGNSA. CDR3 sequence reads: CASSPPAGELFF. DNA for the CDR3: TGTGCCAGCAGCCCACCGGCCGGGGAGCTGTTTTTT.

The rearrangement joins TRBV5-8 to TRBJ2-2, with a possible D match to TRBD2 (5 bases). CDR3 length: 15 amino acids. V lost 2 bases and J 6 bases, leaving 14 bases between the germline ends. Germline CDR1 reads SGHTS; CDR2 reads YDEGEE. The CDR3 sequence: CASSFRGLEAGELFF. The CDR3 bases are TGTGCCAGCAGCTTCAGAGGGTTGGAGGCCGGGGAGCTGTTTTTT.

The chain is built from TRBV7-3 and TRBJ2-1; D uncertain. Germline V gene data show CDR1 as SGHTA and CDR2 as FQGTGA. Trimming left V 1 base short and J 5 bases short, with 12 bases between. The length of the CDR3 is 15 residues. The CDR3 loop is CASSLKDRKNNEQFF. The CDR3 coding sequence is TGTGCCAGCAGCTTAAAGGACCGTAAGAACAATGAGCAGTTCTTC.

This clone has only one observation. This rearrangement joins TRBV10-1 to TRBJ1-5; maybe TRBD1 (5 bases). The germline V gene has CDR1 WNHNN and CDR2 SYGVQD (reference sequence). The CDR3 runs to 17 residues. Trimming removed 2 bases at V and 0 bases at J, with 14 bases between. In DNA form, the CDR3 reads TGCGCCAGCAGTGAGCCCTGGGGCAAATATAGCAATCAGCCCCAGCATTTT. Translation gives CASSEPWGKYSNQPQHF.

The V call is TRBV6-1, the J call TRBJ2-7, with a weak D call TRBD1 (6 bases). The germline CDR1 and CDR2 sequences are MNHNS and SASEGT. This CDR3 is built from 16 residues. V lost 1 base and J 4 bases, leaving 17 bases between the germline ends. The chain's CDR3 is CASSEEVGAGVYEQYF. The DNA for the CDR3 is TGTGCCAGCAGTGAAGAAGTGGGGGCAGGGGTATACGAGCAGTACTTC.